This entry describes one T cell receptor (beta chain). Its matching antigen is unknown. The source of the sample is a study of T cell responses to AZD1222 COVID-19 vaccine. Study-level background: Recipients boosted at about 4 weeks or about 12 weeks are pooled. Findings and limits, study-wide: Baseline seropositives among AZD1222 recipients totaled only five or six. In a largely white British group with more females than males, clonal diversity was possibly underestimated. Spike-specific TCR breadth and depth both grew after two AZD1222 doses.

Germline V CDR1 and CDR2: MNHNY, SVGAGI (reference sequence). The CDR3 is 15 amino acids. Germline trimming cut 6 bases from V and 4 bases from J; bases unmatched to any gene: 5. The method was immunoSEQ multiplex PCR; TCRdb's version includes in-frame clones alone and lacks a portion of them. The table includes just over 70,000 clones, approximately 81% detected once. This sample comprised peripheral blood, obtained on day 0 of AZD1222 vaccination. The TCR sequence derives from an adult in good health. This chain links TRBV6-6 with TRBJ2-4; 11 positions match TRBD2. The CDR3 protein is CASRPRTSGKNIQYF. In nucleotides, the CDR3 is TGTGCCAGCAGACCCCGGACTAGCGGGAAAAACATTCAGTACTTC.